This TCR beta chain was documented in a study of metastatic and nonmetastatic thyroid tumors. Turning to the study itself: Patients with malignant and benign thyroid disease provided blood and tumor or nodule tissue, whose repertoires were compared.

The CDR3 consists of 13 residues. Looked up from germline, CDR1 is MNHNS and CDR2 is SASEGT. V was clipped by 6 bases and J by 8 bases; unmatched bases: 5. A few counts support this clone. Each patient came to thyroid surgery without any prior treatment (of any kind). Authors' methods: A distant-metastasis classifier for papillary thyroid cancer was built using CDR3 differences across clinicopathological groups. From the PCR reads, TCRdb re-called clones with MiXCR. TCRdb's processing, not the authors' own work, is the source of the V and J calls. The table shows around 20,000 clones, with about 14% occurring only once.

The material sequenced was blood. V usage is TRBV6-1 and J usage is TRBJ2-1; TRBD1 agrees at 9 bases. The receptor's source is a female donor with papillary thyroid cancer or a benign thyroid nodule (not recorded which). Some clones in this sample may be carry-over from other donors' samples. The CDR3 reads CASRVTGGHEQFF. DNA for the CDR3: TGTGCCAGCAGGGTCACAGGGGGCCATGAGCAGTTCTTC.